What follows are 8 T cell receptor beta chains derived from one specimen sequenced in a study of OX40 agonist ivuxolimab in advanced cancers. Sequencing was performed with immunoSEQ multiplex PCR; in TCRdb, only in-frame clones are kept and a portion is missing. The sample carries over 55,000 clones, roughly 81% recorded once. Sequencing used CD4+ or CD8+ T cells sorted from blood, obtained in a trial of the OX40 agonist ivuxolimab. The receptors here all came from an adult with an advanced solid tumor such as melanoma, head and neck, liver or kidney cancer.

The rearrangement uses TRBV28 and TRBJ2-7; a possible D gene is TRBD2 (6 bases). The germline V and J ends were trimmed by 5 bases and 2 bases, with 7 bases remaining between them. Germline loops: CDR1 MDHEN, CDR2 SYDVKM. The CDR3 extends over 12 amino acids. In DNA, the CDR3 is TGTGCCAGCAGTGGGGGGACCTACGAGCAGTACTTC. Its protein is CASSGGTYEQYF.

This clone came up many times. This sequence joins TRBV11-3 and TRBJ2-1; TRBD2 agrees at 16 bases. The CDR3 extends over 16 amino acids. CDR1 and CDR2 from the germline V gene are SGHNT and YENEEA. J lost 6 bases, V lost 5 bases, and 4 bases had no gene match. Written as DNA, the CDR3 is TGTGCCAGCAGCCTAGGGACTAGCGGGGGGGGCAATGAGCAGTTCTTC. It yields the protein CASSLGTSGGGNEQFF. The variable domain in full, completed from reference TRBV11-3 and TRBJ2-1, reads EAGVVQSPRYKIIEKKQPVAFWCNPISGHNTLYWYLQNLGQGPELLIRYENEEAVDDSQLPKDRFSAERLKGVDSTLKIQPAELGDSAVYLCASSLGTSGGGNEQFFGPGTRLTVL.

The chain carries TRBV28 and TRBJ2-2; unclear D gene. This CDR3 comprises 16 residues. Per the germline V gene, CDR1 is MDHEN and CDR2 is SYDVKM. Trimming cost V 2 bases and J 3 bases, with 13 bases left between them. CDR3 loop: CASSLLEVTDTGELFF. CDR3 coding DNA: TGTGCCAGCAGTTTACTAGAGGTCACGGACACCGGGGAGCTGTTTTTT.

By share of the sample, this clone is medium-sized. This chain connects TRBV9 to TRBJ2-2; D is possibly TRBD2 (5 bases). The germline V and J ends were trimmed by 0 bases and 3 bases, with 9 bases remaining between them. This CDR3 has 15 residues. The germline V gene has CDR1 SGDLS and CDR2 YYNGEE. CDR3 nucleotides: TGTGCCAGCAGCGTAGAGGACTTTTACACCGGGGAGCTGTTTTTT. It codes for CASSVEDFYTGELFF.

This chain joins TRBV5-1 and TRBJ2-1; D is undetermined. This CDR3 is 14 amino acids long. Germline V gene sequence: CDR1 SGHRS, CDR2 YFSETQ. V lost 0 bases and J 2 bases, leaving 6 bases between the germline ends. CDR3 amino acids: CASSLDSTYNEQFF. CDR3 nucleotide sequence: TGCGCCAGCAGCTTGGACAGCACCTACAATGAGCAGTTCTTC.

This clone came up a few times. The chain carries TRBV6-1 and TRBJ2-7, with D maybe TRBD2 (6 bases). The germline CDR1 and CDR2 sequences are MNHNS and SASEGT. This CDR3 is 13 amino acids long. Deletions cut 3 bases from V and 4 bases from J, with 10 bases between. Written as DNA, the CDR3 is TGTGCCAGCAGTGAGGGCGGGGTTTACGAGCAGTACTTC. Its protein is CASSEGGVYEQYF.

The rearrangement uses TRBV6-1 and TRBJ2-5, with TRBD1 identical over 7 bases. The germline V gene encodes CDR1 MNHNS and CDR2 SASEGT. The CDR3 runs to 14 residues. With V trimmed by 6 bases and J by 5 bases, 9 bases remained unmatched. The CDR3: CASRVGQLVETQYF. CDR3 nucleotide sequence: TGTGCCAGCAGAGTGGGACAGCTGGTGGAGACCCAGTACTTC.

The V gene is TRBV19, the J gene TRBJ2-5; TRBD1 aligns across 9 bases. Unmatched junction bases numbered 7, after V lost 4 bases and J lost 4 bases. The germline gives CDR1 LNHDA, CDR2 SQIVND (reference sequence). The CDR3 is made up of 15 amino acids. The CDR3 protein is CASSTGTGRGETQYF. The CDR3 bases are TGTGCCAGTAGTACGGGGACAGGGAGAGGAGAGACCCAGTACTTC.